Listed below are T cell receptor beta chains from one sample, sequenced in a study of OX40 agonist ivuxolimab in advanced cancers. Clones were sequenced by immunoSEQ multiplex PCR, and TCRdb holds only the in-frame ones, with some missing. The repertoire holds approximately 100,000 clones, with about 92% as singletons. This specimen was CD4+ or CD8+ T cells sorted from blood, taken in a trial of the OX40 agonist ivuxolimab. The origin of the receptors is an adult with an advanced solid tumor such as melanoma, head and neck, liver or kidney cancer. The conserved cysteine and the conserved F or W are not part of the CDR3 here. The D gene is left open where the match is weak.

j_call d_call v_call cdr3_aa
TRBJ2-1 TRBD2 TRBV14 ASSQGPAGGFLAYNEQF
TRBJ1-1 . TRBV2 ASSQGRAEAF
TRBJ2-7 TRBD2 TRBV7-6 ASRYRDYSLYEQY
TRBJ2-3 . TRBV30 AWSENRRRPRY
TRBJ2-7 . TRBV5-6 ASSLTYEQY
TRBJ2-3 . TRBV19 ASSNRVVPDTQY
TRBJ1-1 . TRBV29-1 SVGGGTEAF
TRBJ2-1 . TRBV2 AREKDRVADNNEQF
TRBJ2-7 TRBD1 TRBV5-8 ASSTTGTGLYEQY
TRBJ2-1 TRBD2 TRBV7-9 ATTILAGGRNEQF
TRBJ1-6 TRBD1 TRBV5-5 ASSPPGQNSPLH
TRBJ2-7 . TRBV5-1 ASSLGGGTSSYEQY
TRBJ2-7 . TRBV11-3 ASSIQSSSYEQY
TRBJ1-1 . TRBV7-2 ASRRLMNTEAF
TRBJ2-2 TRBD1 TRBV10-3 AISDGRGRAGELF
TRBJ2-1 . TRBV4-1 ASSPGLTSSYNEQF
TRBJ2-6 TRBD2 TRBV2 ASRRAGTGANVLT
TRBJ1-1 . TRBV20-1 SANLGRKAF
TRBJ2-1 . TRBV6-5 ASSYSKLVNEQF
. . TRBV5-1 ASSLVTSPPDEQY
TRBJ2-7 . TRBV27 ASSVYDSSYEQY
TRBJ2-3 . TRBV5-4 ASSLFTASTDTQY
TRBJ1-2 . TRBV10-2 ASSAGSLSDGYT
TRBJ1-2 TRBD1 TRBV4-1 ASSQDRAGGTNYGYT
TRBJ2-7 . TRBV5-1 ASSLDGGSYEQY
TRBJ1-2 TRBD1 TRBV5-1 ASSWDRDYGYT
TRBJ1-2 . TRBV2 ASRIGAGANYGYT
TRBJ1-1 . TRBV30 AWRRGTTEAF
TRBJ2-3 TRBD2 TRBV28 ASSSILVSGIRTDTQY
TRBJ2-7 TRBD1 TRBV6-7 ASSSPRDRSSYEQY
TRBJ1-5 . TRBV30 AWSLGSENQPQH
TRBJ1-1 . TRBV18 ASSDSPNTEAF
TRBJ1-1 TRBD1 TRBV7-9 ASSPGGQGLTEAF
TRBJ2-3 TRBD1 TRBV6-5 ASRIQGAGADTQY
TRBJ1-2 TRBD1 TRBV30 AWTGTGHGYT
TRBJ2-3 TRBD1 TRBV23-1 ASSQLDRATRIDTQY
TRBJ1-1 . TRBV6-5 ASSFRVTEAF
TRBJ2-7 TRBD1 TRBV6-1 ASRPGTGTNEQY
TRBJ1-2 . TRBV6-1 ASRDGQGDYGYT
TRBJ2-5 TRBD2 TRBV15 ATSRELMTSGGQETQY
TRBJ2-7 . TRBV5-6 ASSSRGPLSYEQY
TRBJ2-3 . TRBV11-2 ASSLGTVVGDTQY
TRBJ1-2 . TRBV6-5 ASSPLQGVVYGYT
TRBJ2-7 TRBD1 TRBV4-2 ASSLYTGTVPYEQY
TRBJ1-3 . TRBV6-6 ASSRGNTIY
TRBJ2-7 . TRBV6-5 ASRAYPGTGYEQY
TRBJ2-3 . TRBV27 ASSLSGRGTQY
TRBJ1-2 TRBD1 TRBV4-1 ASSQSTGTGGGYT
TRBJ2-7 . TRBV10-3 AISPDSYSYEQY
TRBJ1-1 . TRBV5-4 ASSLLGGTEAF
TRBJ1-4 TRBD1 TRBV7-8 ASSGAGGGEKLF
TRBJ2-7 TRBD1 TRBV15 ATSRDLMAVTGGFHEQY